This T cell receptor (beta chain) was observed in a study of blood T cell repertoires in COVID-19. About the research overall: Sample material is recorded as cDNA or gDNA derived from T cells, B-cell-depleted T cells, or PBMCs.

Germline V gene data show CDR1 as KGHSH and CDR2 as LQKENI. With 3 bases removed from V and 0 bases from J, the gap between germline ends came to 5 bases. The CDR3 has 13 residues. In the original analysis: It was from reference gene primer amplification that nucleated cell counts were estimated. Repertoires were generated with immunoSEQ multiplex PCR, while TCRdb's copy carries only in-frame clones and drops some. V, J and clone size derive from that table, while D and trimming were established from the DNA sequence. Of 95,000 to 150,000 clones in the sample, 88% are singletons; the top ten hold 7.6%.

The clonotype comes from a man over 45 with acute or convalescent COVID-19. The source material was peripheral blood. The chain links TRBV18 to TRBJ2-5; D uncertain. Here the CDR3 reads CASSPGNQETQYF. The CDR3 region has the DNA TGTGCCAGCTCACCGGGCAACCAAGAGACCCAGTACTTC.